The subject of this entry is one TCR beta chain. Its cognate antigen is unknown. This sample was taken from a study of cytomegalovirus exposure and HLA in healthy donors. Study context: A later analysis reported the approximately 120 validation repertoires used the same platform as the approximately 660 first-cohort repertoires.

Profiled with immunoSEQ multiplex PCR; TCRdb holds only in-frame clones, not every one. Among 200,000 to 250,000 clones listed, roughly 88% were seen once. Overall study results and limits: With high specificity and sensitivity, the classifier reportedly diagnosed cytomegalovirus status. Researchers catalogued roughly 150 TCR beta chains as cytomegalovirus-associated. According to a subsequent analysis, TCR clusters identified in the first cohort showed a tendency to co-occur across the approximately 120 validation repertoires.

The receptor's source is a woman aged 18-30 years in good health and CMV-seronegative. The source material was PBMCs.

The CDR3 region has the DNA TGTGCCAGCAGTCACTCTGGTAGCACAGATACGCAGTATTTT. Protein: CASSHSGSTDTQYF. The chain joins TRBV6-1 to TRBJ2-3; D uncertain. CDR1 MNHNS and CDR2 SASEGT come from the germline V gene. The V and J ends lost 5 bases and 0 bases respectively, with 9 bases between them. CDR3 length: 14 residues.